Listed here is a single T cell receptor (beta chain). This clone's antigen is unknown. No much larger clone exists at a distance of one base, and base qualities are not known. Per the publication, the time point label means: newly diagnosed GD, antithyroid drugs for less than 3 months. RNA was extracted from PBMCs in TRIzol for both TCR sequencing and RNA sequencing. The diagnosis of Graves' disease was made according to American Thyroid Association guidelines. The patients came from an endocrinology department in Xi'an, China. Each patient gave 8.5 to 9.5 milliliters of peripheral blood, collected in an EDTA anticoagulant tube. Ficoll Paque Plus density gradient separation was used to isolate PBMCs, and no additional T cell sorting was done. An Agilent 2100 Bioanalyzer and agarose gel were used to check RNA quality, and a NanoDrop 2000 was used to measure RNA concentration. V gives up 5 bases and J gives up 4 bases, and the segment between their germline ends measures 12 bases. The CDR3 spans 15 residues, from the cysteine through the phenylalanine. Solely the CDR3 DNA is kept, with 45 bases framed from the first base. CDR1 and CDR2 are read off the germline V gene (reference sequence) as SEHNR and FQNEAQ.

The sample belongs to a study of regulatory T cells in long-lasting Graves disease (dated by TCRdb to the early 2020s). Looking at the study overall: Patients with newly diagnosed Graves' disease had been on antithyroid drugs for under 3 months. Persistent Graves' disease patients were compared with newly diagnosed Graves' disease patients by peripheral blood TCR sequencing and RNA sequencing. The study took place in China and was registered as a clinical trial. TCR sequencing covered some 13 persistent and around 20 newly diagnosed Graves' disease patients, around 35 samples in total.

The paper's findings and limits, for the study overall: Lower TCR Shannon entropy and fewer highly expanded clones were observed in persistent Graves' disease patients than in newly diagnosed patients, which suggested clonal expansion. Sequencing and analysis were restricted to the TCR beta chain. The small sample size was acknowledged by the authors as a limitation that may reduce accuracy. Preferential use of TRBV28, TRBJ1-2 and TRBJ2-5 was observed in persistent disease, whereas TRBV20-1 and TRBJ2-1 were favored in newly diagnosed disease. Peripheral blood alone was examined, since thyroid tissue, which constituted the primary lesion, could not be accessed. A larger number of public clonotypes was shared among persistent patients (more than 2,500) than among newly diagnosed patients (over 850).

Receptor libraries were prepared by multiplex PCR. Sequencing was performed on an Illumina HiSeq 4000. iRepertoire HTBI primers and Arm-PCR amplification of CDR3 regions were used to construct TCR beta libraries. Gel purification was performed on PCR products prior to sequencing. As for the authors' bioinformatics: A total of roughly 67 TRBV and 14 TRBJ segments were identified across samples and were used for gene usage analysis of CDR3 amino acid clonotypes. Filtered high-quality paired reads were merged into contigs using COPE and FqMerger. BLAST was used to align contigs to IMGT TRBV, TRBD and TRBJ reference genes, and CDR3 was defined according to IMGT. Clonotypes above 0.1% frequency were classified as highly expanded clones. Shannon entropy served as the measure of repertoire diversity, while the Gini coefficient captured V-J evenness. Public clonotypes were defined as clonotypes shared by more than one individual. TCRdb itself trimmed the public reads at Q25 with fastp, ran MiXCR and retained productive beta chains. Under each unique CDR3 protein, matching rows form one entry showing the most common genes and DNA. TCRdb, not the original authors, processed these V and J calls. This sample holds about 470,000 distinct CDR3 sequences; under 20% were observed only once. The ten biggest clones cover 9% to 15% of the sample.

These data were also filed under a second study, of T cells in Graves' hyperthyroidism and ophthalmopathy. As described in the second report: Stable Graves' hyperthyroidism was defined as the absence of progression to ophthalmopathy over 18 months of follow-up. Hyperthyroidism patients were newly diagnosed, with disease duration under 2 months, and aged 18 to 65 years. The study excluded patients with uncontrolled infections, other autoimmune diseases, pregnancy or lactation. Clinical symptoms, serum thyroxine and TRAb, thyroid ultrasound, and orbital computed tomography formed the basis for the diagnoses. For the first round of RT-PCR on the TCR CDR3, the HTBI primer set was used together with the Qiagen OneStep RT-PCR kit. Most expanded thyroid clonotypes (frequency above 0.001) were also detected in blood, suggesting blood repertoires may reflect thyroid immune responses. A 13 V-J signature model separated ophthalmopathy from stable hyperthyroidism, with 87.88% sensitivity and 81% to 82% specificity in cross-validation and 80%/75% in testing. In validation, the model predicted progression to ophthalmopathy with approximately 70% sensitivity and less than 80% specificity, a median of approximately 6.7 months before onset. To identify distinguishing TCR V-J signatures, a discovery cohort of 90 to 100 patients was used, comprising 43 with Graves' ophthalmopathy and around 57 with stable Graves' hyperthyroidism. An independent validation cohort of under 20 hyperthyroidism patients and 17 patients who later progressed to ophthalmopathy tested prospective prediction of ophthalmopathy. The 90 to 100 discovery patients were randomly divided into training and test sets at a 7:3 ratio. The study also compared thyroid tissue and blood T-cell repertoires from 6 or 7 Graves' hyperthyroidism patients. Once sampling was done, hyperthyroidism patients were given methimazole at a starting dose of 30 mg daily, whereas ophthalmopathy patients were given high-dose intravenous methylprednisolone. A second multiplex PCR round built the libraries, followed by size selection and purification. The libraries were sequenced on an Illumina HiSeq2000 using paired-end 100 bp reads. SOAPnuke was used to process the raw data, with reads discarded if the reads contained adapters or uncalled bases, had a mean Phred below 15, or lacked an exact constant-primer or identifier match. COPE v1.2.5 was used to merge high-quality paired reads, and clonotypes were defined as unique nucleotide sequences. Clonotypes were aligned to IMGT TRBV, TRBD and TRBJ reference segments using MiTCR v1.1. The analysis included only V-J combinations with a frequency above 0.0001, which together covered approximately 99% of the repertoires. A TCS score was defined as the ratio of F50 (clonal expansion) to E x V (chaos), with BLOSUM62-based TCRdist applied between CDR3 peptides within each V-J. Welch's t-statistics and random forest reduced just over 500 V-J features to 10 to 15, which were used in a naive Bayes classifier (R e1071). Sample size was not statistically predetermined, and investigators were not blinded to group allocation. The paper describes TCR Vbeta CDR3 sequencing of around 140 peripheral blood samples, made up of under 50 ophthalmopathy patients, 70 to 75 hyperthyroidism patients and roughly 17 progressor patients.

The TCR originated in a man aged 40-55 years with Graves disease. Donor details come from another sample of the same person, matched by shared clones. The sample consisted of peripheral blood mononuclear cells (PBMCs), taken at new diagnosis, from a patient treated with antithyroid drugs. The sequence links TRBV7-9 to TRBJ1-6; a tentative D call is TRBD1 (5 bases match). The DNA is TGTGCCAGCAGCCAGGACACAACTTATAATTCACCCCTCCACTTT. Translated, this gives CASSQDTTYNSPLHF.